The sequence of this T cell receptor beta chain was determined in a study of siplizumab effects on memory and regulatory T cells. Assays examined about 9.1 x 10^4 TCR templates per sample. The repertoire was sequenced with immunoSEQ multiplex PCR; TCRdb's copy has only in-frame clones and lacks some. The sample yields tens of thousands of clones, about 96% seen once. Germline assignment: CDR1 GTSNPN and CDR2 SVGIG (reference sequence). V was pared by 0 bases and J by 2 bases, with 14 bases between. The CDR3 runs to 16 residues. This TCR was recovered from a human donor in good health. Sequencing input: naive CD4+ T cells sorted from blood. The V and J genes are TRBV30 and TRBJ1-5; D gene unclear. Here the CDR3 reads CAWSVGLGDGNQPQHF. The CDR3 DNA reads as TGTGCCTGGAGTGTTGGATTAGGAGATGGCAATCAGCCCCAGCATTTT.